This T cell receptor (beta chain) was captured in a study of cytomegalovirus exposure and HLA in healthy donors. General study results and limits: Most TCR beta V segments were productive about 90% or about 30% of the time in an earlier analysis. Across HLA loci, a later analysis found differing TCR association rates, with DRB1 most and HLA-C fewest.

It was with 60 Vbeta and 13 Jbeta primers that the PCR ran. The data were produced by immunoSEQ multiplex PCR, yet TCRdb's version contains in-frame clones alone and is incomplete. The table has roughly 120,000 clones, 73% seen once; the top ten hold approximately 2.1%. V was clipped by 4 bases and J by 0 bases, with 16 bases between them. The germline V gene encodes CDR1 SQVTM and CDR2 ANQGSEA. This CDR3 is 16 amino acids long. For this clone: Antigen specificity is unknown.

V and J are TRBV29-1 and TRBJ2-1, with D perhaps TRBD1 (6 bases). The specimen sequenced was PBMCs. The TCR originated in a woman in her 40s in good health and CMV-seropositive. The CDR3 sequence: CSVARTALSSYNEQFF. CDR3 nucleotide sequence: TGCAGCGTTGCTAGGACAGCTTTATCCTCCTACAATGAGCAGTTCTTC.